The present entry profiles one TCR beta chain with its context. Its antigen remains unknown. The data originate from a study of shared clonotypes between healthy human individuals. Overall study context: A donor's plate count was three for CD4 naive and three for CD4 memory; CD8 naive had two and CD8 memory one. Whole-study findings and limits: Donor scarcity curtailed the genetic and exposure-history diversity represented herein. Naive subsets, compared against memory subsets, generally had larger estimated richness values.

This CDR3 comprises 18 residues. With 0 bases clipped from V and 6 bases from J, the junction kept 5 bases outside the gene matches. The V gene's germline CDR1 is SGHRS and CDR2 YFSETQ. Naive CD45RA+ and memory CD45RA-negative subsets were split from CD4+ cells. Measured with immunoSEQ multiplex PCR; TCRdb has only the in-frame clones, and not every one. This sample carries some 2,500,000 clones, around 90% of them seen once, and the ten largest clones take around 0.35%. The clonotype originates from a man younger than 35 in good health. Some clones in this sample may be carry-over from other donors' samples. The rearrangement links TRBV5-1 to TRBJ2-2; 16 positions match TRBD2. Sequenced material: naive CD4+ T cells from PBMCs. Subset reported: CD45RA+ positively selected. For the CDR3, the DNA is TGCGCCAGCAGCTTGGCCGGGACTAGCGGGAGGGCCGCCGGGGAGCTGTTTTTT. This gives the protein CASSLAGTSGRAAGELFF. The whole variable domain, remainder taken from reference TRBV5-1 and TRBJ2-2, is KAGVTQTPRYLIKTRGQQVTLSCSPISGHRSVSWYQQTPGQGLQFLFEYFSETQRNKGNFPGRFSGRQFSNSRSEMNVSTLELGDSALYLCASSLAGTSGRAAGELFFGEGSRLTVL.